The 21 T cell receptor beta chains given below trace back to one sample, sequenced in a study of blood T cell repertoires in COVID-19. Libraries were prepared by immunoSEQ multiplex PCR; TCRdb keeps only in-frame clonotypes and omits some of them. This sample has some 120,000 clones, with roughly nine tenths found just once. Sequenced sample: peripheral blood. The receptors shown here come from a human donor with active COVID-19. The donor label of this sample is uncertain.

The rearrangement links TRBV4-1 to TRBJ1-6; D is ambiguous. CDR3 size: 17 residues. Trimming shortened V by 4 bases and J by 0 bases, and 13 bases separated the two germline ends. CDR1 is MGHRA, CDR2 YSYEKL, per germline. This chain's CDR3 is CASSPQSLSSYNSPLHF. Written as DNA, the CDR3 is TGCGCCAGCAGCCCACAGTCCCTGAGCTCCTATAATTCACCCCTCCACTTT.

As to this clone: At the DNA level, this CDR3 is encoded by other sequences in the same sample as well. The genes are TRBV7-9 and TRBJ2-3, with D maybe TRBD2 (6 bases). Trimming took 5 bases from V and 4 from J, leaving 13 bases between them. The germline CDR1 and CDR2 sequences are SEHNR and FQNEAQ (reference sequence). The CDR3 runs 14 residues. The CDR3 loop is CASSPGRGADTQYF. CDR3 in DNA: TGTGCCAGCAGCCCAGGGCGGGGCGCAGATACGCAGTATTTT.

This clone occurred once. V usage is TRBV7-8 and J usage is TRBJ1-2; D may be TRBD1 (6 bases). V was clipped by 5 bases and J by 2 bases, with 15 bases between them. The length of the CDR3 is 15 residues. Germline V CDR1 and CDR2: SGHVS, FQNEAQ. For the CDR3, the DNA is TGTGCCAGCAGCCTAAGACAGCAGGGGAACTATGGCTACACCTTC. Protein sequence: CASSLRQQGNYGYTF.

CDR3 protein: CASRGPGTEAFF. The CDR3 DNA sequence: TGTGCCAGCAGGGGCCCGGGGACTGAAGCTTTCTTT. The V and J genes are TRBV9 and TRBJ1-1; no reliable D call. The CDR3 loop spans 12 amino acids. Germline CDR1 reads SGDLS; CDR2 reads YYNGEE. Trimming stripped 5 bases from V and 5 bases from J, with 10 bases between.

This clone appeared once. The CDR3 spells CASKQLAGLPFHTQYF. The CDR3, as DNA: TGTGCCAGCAAGCAACTAGCGGGGTTGCCTTTCCATACGCAGTATTTT. The rearrangement joins TRBV2 to TRBJ2-3; 10 positions match TRBD2. CDR1 SNHLY and CDR2 FYNNEI come from the germline V gene. CDR3 length: 16 amino acids. After removal of 7 bases from V and 7 bases from J, the junction contained 14 bases not matched to a gene.

This clone was counted a single time. The V call is TRBV29-1, the J call TRBJ2-1; 7 nucleotides line up with TRBD2. CDR1 is SQVTM, CDR2 ANQGSEA, per germline. V lost 6 bases to trimming and J lost 1 base; unmatched junction nucleotides: 9. CDR3 length: 15 residues. The CDR3 nucleotides read TGCAGCGTCACCCGCGGGAGTACATCCTACAATGAGCAGTTCTTC. As protein: CSVTRGSTSYNEQFF.

The V gene is TRBV5-6, the J gene TRBJ1-2; D is unclear. The CDR3 is 12 amino acids. Trimming removed 0 bases from V and 7 bases from J, with 7 bases in between. The V gene's germline CDR1 is SGHDT and CDR2 YYEEEE. The CDR3 bases are TGTGCCAGCAGCTTGGTCTCGGGTGGCTACACCTTC. This encodes CASSLVSGGYTF.

This CDR3 reads CASSPQTGPTTNEKLFF. The CDR3, as DNA: TGTGCCAGCAGCCCTCAGACAGGGCCCACAACTAATGAAAAACTGTTTTTT. V gene TRBV5-6 combines with J gene TRBJ1-4; 7 positions agree with TRBD1. CDR3 length: 17 residues. With V trimmed by 4 bases and J by 0 bases, 9 bases remained unmatched. The germline CDR1 and CDR2 sequences are SGHDT and YYEEEE. The entire variable domain, with the rest obtained from reference TRBV5-6 and TRBJ1-4, is as follows: DAGVTQSPTHLIKTRGQQVTLRCSPKSGHDTVSWYQQALGQGPQFIFQYYEEEERQRGNFPDRFSGHQFPNYSSELNVNALLLGDSALYLCASSPQTGPTTNEKLFFGSGTQLSVL.

The rearrangement joins TRBV19 to TRBJ2-1; 8 bases match TRBD1. CDR3 length: 19 amino acids. J gave up 0 bases and V 5 bases, and 15 bases lay outside the gene matches. Germline CDR1 LNHDA, CDR2 SQIVND (reference sequence). Here the CDR3 reads CASSVLPGQVISSYNEQFF. The DNA of the CDR3 is TGTGCCAGTAGTGTGCTCCCGGGACAGGTTATCAGCTCCTACAATGAGCAGTTCTTC.

The rearrangement links TRBV19 to TRBJ1-6, with D perhaps TRBD1 (6 bases). In germline, CDR1 is LNHDA, CDR2 SQIVND (reference sequence). The germline V and J ends were trimmed by 6 bases and 8 bases, with 11 bases remaining between them. There are 13 residues in the CDR3. The DNA for the CDR3 is TGTGCCAGTAGCACGAACAGGGATTCACCCCTCCACTTT. Protein product: CASSTNRDSPLHF.

This clone appeared a few times. The chain carries TRBV4-1 and TRBJ1-2; TRBD1 might be the D (5 bases). CDR3 length equals 15 residues. Germline V lookup: CDR1 MGHRA, CDR2 YSYEKL. With 0 bases removed from V and 1 base from J, the gap between germline ends came to 9 bases. The CDR3 here is CASSQEVGLNYGYTF. The DNA of the CDR3 is TGCGCCAGCAGCCAAGAAGTGGGGCTTAACTATGGCTACACCTTC.

This chain connects TRBV30 to TRBJ2-3; D may be TRBD1 (7 bases). Germline-derived CDR1 and CDR2 are GTSNPN and SVGIG (reference sequence). This CDR3 spans 15 amino acids. The ends were cut back, 8 bases at V and 4 bases at J, with 22 bases in the middle. The CDR3 bases are TGTGCCCAGGGCCGCAGGGGGGCGGCGGCAGATACGCAGTATTTT. Protein product: CAQGRRGAAADTQYF.

Turning to this clone: The sample holds other DNA sequences that translate to the same CDR3. The chain is built from TRBV9 and TRBJ2-3; TRBD2 matches at 15 bases. After removal of 2 bases from V and 0 bases from J, the junction contained 1 base not matched to a gene. The CDR3 is made up of 17 amino acids. CDR1 is SGDLS, CDR2 YYNGEE, per germline. This chain's CDR3 is CASSVGTSGGSTDTQYF. DNA of the CDR3: TGTGCCAGCAGCGTGGGGACTAGCGGGGGGAGCACAGATACGCAGTATTTT.

The chain employs TRBV6-2 or TRBV6-3 and TRBJ1-1; a possible D gene is TRBD1 (5 bases). V was trimmed by 5 bases and J by 2 bases, leaving 15 bases between them. The CDR3 length is 15 residues. Germline CDR1 is MNHEY and CDR2 is SVGEGT. CDR3 nucleotides: TGTGCCAGCAGTGGTAACAGGCGAATTAACACTGAAGCTTTCTTT. The encoded protein is CASSGNRRINTEAFF.

The chain links TRBV9 to TRBJ1-6; 9 nucleotides match TRBD1. The CDR3 extends over 16 amino acids. In germline, CDR1 is SGDLS, CDR2 YYNGEE. Germline trimming cut 3 bases from V and 9 bases from J; bases unmatched to any gene: 10. The CDR3 DNA follows: TGTGCCAGCAGCGGAGATCCCGGGACAGGGAGTTCACCCCTCCACTTT. It is translated as CASSGDPGTGSSPLHF.

V and J are TRBV10-2 and TRBJ2-3; tentatively, D is TRBD1 (5 bases). The CDR3 contains 13 residues. Germline loops: CDR1 WSHSY, CDR2 SAAADI. Trimming took off 6 bases at V and 2 bases at J, with 9 bases between the two ends. The DNA for the CDR3 is TGCGCCAGCAGGGACGGACACACAGATACGCAGTATTTT. Its protein is CASRDGHTDTQYF.

This clone was recorded only once. The CDR3 coding sequence is TGTGCCAGCAGCCGCAGAACAGGCTTCTCTGGAAACACCATATATTTT. Amino acids: CASSRRTGFSGNTIYF. The rearrangement links TRBV7-2 to TRBJ1-3; weak D call: TRBD1 (5 bases). This CDR3 has 16 amino acids. Trimming took 5 bases from V and 0 from J, leaving 14 bases between them. CDR1 and CDR2 from the germline V gene are SGHTA and FQGNSA.

J is TRBJ2-5 and V is TRBV27; TRBD1 matches at 10 bases. The CDR3 extends over 14 amino acids. Trimming at V came to 4 bases and at J to 5 bases, leaving 4 bases not matched to a gene. Germline loops: CDR1 MNHEY, CDR2 SMNVEV (reference sequence). CDR3 nucleotide sequence: TGTGCCAGCAGTTCCGACAGGGGGCGGGAGACCCAGTACTTC. It encodes CASSSDRGRETQYF.

The chain links TRBV28 to TRBJ1-5; possible D gene TRBD1, 5 bases. Trimming left V 6 bases short and J 0 bases short, with 18 bases between. Germline CDR1 MDHEN, CDR2 SYDVKM. This CDR3 has 17 residues. CDR3 in amino acids: CASRDNLPPYSNQPQHF. The CDR3 DNA follows: TGTGCCAGCAGGGACAACCTCCCCCCTTATAGCAATCAGCCCCAGCATTTT.

The chain has TRBV7-2 and TRBJ2-7; 7 nucleotides agree with TRBD1. V trimming: 5 bases; J trimming: 2 bases; junction bases outside the gene matches: 15. The CDR3 loop spans 17 amino acids. CDR1 and CDR2 (germline): SGHTA, FQGNSA. In DNA, the CDR3 is TGTGCCAGCAGCACAGCACACTCCGGGACAGCCCCCTACGAGCAGTACTTC. Amino acids: CASSTAHSGTAPYEQYF.

This rearrangement joins TRBV18 to TRBJ2-1; 7 nucleotides align to TRBD1. CDR1 and CDR2 from the germline V gene are KGHSH and LQKENI. V shed 2 bases, J shed 3 bases, and the junction held 7 bases outside the gene matches. This CDR3 has 16 residues. Here the CDR3 reads CASSPFDRVLYNEQFF. The CDR3 DNA reads as TGTGCCAGCTCACCATTCGACAGGGTCCTCTACAATGAGCAGTTCTTC.